A single sample gave rise to the 16 T cell receptor beta chains below, sequenced in a study of CD8+ T cells in alopecia areata. RNA, once extracted, was reverse transcribed into cDNA for use as the sequencing template. Using immunoSEQ multiplex PCR, the repertoire was profiled, and TCRdb retains in-frame clones only, with some absent. The sample carries some 170,000 clones, around 64% recorded once. Sample: CD8+ T cells sorted from blood, taken at week 0. Receptors were obtained from a human donor with alopecia areata.

The table lists this clone with a few counts. The rearrangement joins TRBV2 to TRBJ2-3, with TRBD2 matching over 8 bases. CDR3 size: 16 residues. The V segment lost 7 bases and the J segment 0 bases; nucleotides outside the gene matches: 9. Germline CDR1 reads SNHLY; CDR2 reads FYNNEI. The CDR3 DNA is TGTGCCAGCAATTGGGCCAGCGGGGGAAGCACAGATACGCAGTATTTT. It codes for CASNWASGGSTDTQYF. Full variable domain (remainder filled in from reference TRBV2 and TRBJ2-3): EPEVTQTPSHQVTQMGQEVILRCVPISNHLYFYWYRQILGQKVEFLVSFYNNEISEKSEIFDDQFSVERPDGSNFTLKIRSTKLEDSAMYFCASNWASGGSTDTQYFGPGTRLTVL.

The genes are TRBV11-2 and TRBJ2-3; D might be TRBD2 (5 bases). The V gene lost 2 bases and the J gene lost 1 base, with 10 bases spanning the gap. Looked up from germline, CDR1 is SGHAT and CDR2 is FQNNGV. The CDR3 has 15 residues. CDR3 sequence reads: CASSLRDWGTDTQYF. In DNA form, the CDR3 reads TGTGCCAGCAGCTTACGGGATTGGGGCACAGATACGCAGTATTTT.

This clone has just a few counts. The chain joins TRBV4-2 to TRBJ1-6; D gene unclear. The CDR3 is made up of 13 amino acids. Trimming removed 1 base from V and 8 bases from J, with 6 bases in between. Germline values: CDR1 LGHNA, CDR2 YNFKEQ. The CDR3 DNA reads as TGTGCCAGCAGCCAAGTTGTTGATTCACCCCTCCACTTT. Its protein is CASSQVVDSPLHF.

This chain connects TRBV7-9 to TRBJ1-1, with 9 positions matching TRBD1. CDR3 length equals 16 residues. The V and J ends lost 7 bases and 3 bases, in that order; junction bases with no gene match: 12. Germline CDR1 is SEHNR and CDR2 is FQNEAQ (reference sequence). This CDR3 reads CASKKPGQGPDTEAFF. The CDR3 region has the DNA TGTGCCAGCAAAAAACCGGGACAGGGTCCTGACACTGAAGCTTTCTTT. Using reference TRBV7-9 and TRBJ1-1 for the parts outside the CDR3, the full variable domain is DTGVSQNPRHKITKRGQNVTFRCDPISEHNRLYWYRQTLGQGPEFLTYFQNEAQLEKSRLLSDRFSAERPKGSFSTLEIQRTEQGDSAMYLCASKKPGQGPDTEAFFGQGTRLTVV.

The chain links TRBV2 to TRBJ1-5; no clear D. With 5 bases removed from V and 1 base from J, the gap between germline ends came to 12 bases. Germline V CDR1 and CDR2: SNHLY, FYNNEI. The CDR3 runs to 15 residues. For the CDR3, the DNA is TGTGCCAGCAGTTTCGGGGTTATAAGCAATCAGCCCCAGCATTTT. It translates to CASSFGVISNQPQHF.

This clone was detected once. This chain joins TRBV5-1 and TRBJ2-6; TRBD2 is a possible D gene (5 bases). CDR1 and CDR2 from the germline V gene are SGHRS and YFSETQ. The germline V and J ends were trimmed by 0 bases and 0 bases, with 10 bases remaining between them. The CDR3 is 17 amino acids. CDR3: CASSLVGVHSGANVLTF. The CDR3, as DNA: TGCGCCAGCAGCTTGGTCGGGGTACACTCTGGGGCCAACGTCCTGACTTTC.

This clone was observed once. This chain uses TRBV7-9 with TRBJ2-2, with 10 positions matching TRBD1. This CDR3 is 15 amino acids long. V shed 11 bases and J 6 bases; nucleotides not matched to a gene: 12. Per the germline V gene, CDR1 is SEHNR and CDR2 is FQNEAQ (reference sequence). The CDR3, as DNA: TGTGCCGTCAAGGCCGAGACAGGGGGCTCCGGGGAGCTGTTTTTT. Its protein product is CAVKAETGGSGELFF.

This rearrangement joins TRBV9 to TRBJ2-3; TRBD2 matches 9 bases. The CDR3 consists of 14 residues. V lost 4 bases and J lost 4; bases outside the gene matches: 4. Germline V lookup: CDR1 SGDLS, CDR2 YYNGEE. CDR3 nucleotides: TGTGCCAGCAGCCAGCGGGGGGAACCAGATACGCAGTATTTT. It encodes CASSQRGEPDTQYF.

J is TRBJ2-7 and V is TRBV27, with 7 bases that match TRBD2. The V segment lost 5 bases and the J segment 3 bases; nucleotides outside the gene matches: 10. This CDR3 is 15 amino acids long. Germline V gene data show CDR1 as MNHEY and CDR2 as SMNVEV (reference sequence). The CDR3 is CASSLVREAGYEQYF. The CDR3 DNA reads TGTGCCAGCAGTCTAGTCCGGGAGGCAGGCTACGAGCAGTACTTC.

The CDR3 here is CASSLSAAETQYF. The DNA of the CDR3 is TGTGCCAGCAGCTTATCGGCAGCCGAGACCCAGTACTTC. The rearrangement uses TRBV7-2 and TRBJ2-5; D call uncertain. The V gene's germline CDR1 is SGHTA and CDR2 FQGNSA. The V gene lost 2 bases and the J gene lost 5 bases, with 9 bases spanning the gap. This CDR3 is 13 amino acids long.

This sequence joins TRBV5-1 and TRBJ2-7; D tentatively fits TRBD1 or TRBD2 (5 bases each). The CDR3 runs to 15 residues. Between the trimmed V and J ends, which lost 4 bases and 5 bases, there was a span of 19 bases. Germline CDR1 SGHRS, CDR2 YFSETQ. CDR3 nucleotides: TGCGCCAGCAGCCAAACCGGGTCCCGGGACGACGAGCAGTACTTC. Its translation is CASSQTGSRDDEQYF.

The V gene is TRBV5-1, the J gene TRBJ1-1; D is uncertain. V was shortened by 1 base and J by 0 bases, with 4 bases between the two germline ends. This CDR3 is built from 13 residues. Per germline, CDR1 SGHRS and CDR2 YFSETQ. Written as DNA, the CDR3 is TGCGCCAGCAGCTTGTCAGTGAACACTGAAGCTTTCTTT. Encoded protein: CASSLSVNTEAFF.

The V and J genes are TRBV7-6 and TRBJ1-1; D ambiguous. V was pared by 5 bases and J by 0 bases, with 10 bases between. From germline, CDR1 is SGHVS and CDR2 FNYEAQ. The CDR3 sequence is 14 residues long. In DNA form, the CDR3 reads TGTGCCAGCAGCCACGCCGGGTTGAACACTGAAGCTTTCTTT. Translating gives CASSHAGLNTEAFF.

This clone was counted between two and nine times. The rearrangement links TRBV30 to TRBJ2-2, with a possible D match to TRBD1 (6 bases). Germline CDR1 and CDR2: GTSNPN and SVGIG (reference sequence). V dropped 5 bases and J dropped 4 bases, with 8 bases sitting between them. The CDR3 extends over 12 amino acids. The CDR3 region is CAWSQGTGELFF. The CDR3 region has the DNA TGTGCCTGGTCACAGGGCACCGGGGAGCTGTTTTTT.

The DNA of the CDR3 is TGTGCCAGCAGCTTAGCTCCAGGGTACCAAGAGACCCAGTACTTC. Translation: CASSLAPGYQETQYF. The J gene is TRBJ2-5, the V gene TRBV7-2; D is perhaps TRBD1 (5 bases). The V end was cut by 0 bases, the J end by 0 bases, with 8 bases between. Germline V gene lookup returns CDR1 SGHTA and CDR2 FQGNSA. This CDR3 has 15 amino acids.

The V gene is TRBV7-8, the J gene TRBJ2-3, with 8 bases lining up with TRBD1. With V trimmed by 4 bases and J by 0 bases, 15 bases remained unmatched. Germline assignment: CDR1 SGHVS and CDR2 FQNEAQ. The CDR3 covers 19 residues. CDR3 region: CASSSYSGTGEPSTDTQYF. CDR3 DNA: TGTGCCAGCAGCTCCTACTCCGGGACAGGAGAGCCTAGCACAGATACGCAGTATTTT.